This is a list of T cell receptor beta chains from one sample in a study of blood T cell repertoires in COVID-19. Assay: immunoSEQ multiplex PCR; the TCRdb copy retains only in-frame clones and omits some. The sample lists about 300,000 clones; less than 85% were seen once. The sequenced sample was peripheral blood. The source of these receptors is a human donor with COVID-19, enrolled during active disease. The donor label of this sample is uncertain. Each CDR3 is given with its conserved first and last residue. The D gene is left open where the match is weak. Clone size is given for some rows only: seen once, a few or many times, or a class if the clone is expanded.

len	d_gene	abundance	v_gene	j_gene	CDR3aa	CDR3nt
16	NA	NA	TRBV9	TRBJ1-1	CASSRGGRTADTEAFF	TGTGCCAGCAGCCGGGGGGGCAGAACCGCGGACACTGAAGCTTTCTTT
14	TRBD1	NA	TRBV28	TRBJ1-2	CASSSGQGVYGYTF	TGTGCCAGCAGTTCAGGACAGGGAGTCTATGGCTACACCTTC
15	TRBD1	NA	TRBV9	TRBJ1-4	CASSRVDRGSEKLFF	TGTGCCAGCAGCCGCGTGGACAGGGGCTCGGAAAAACTGTTTTTT
12	TRBD1	NA	TRBV7-9	TRBJ1-1	CASSAGQSEAFF	TGTGCCAGCAGCGCGGGACAGTCTGAAGCTTTCTTT
15	NA	few	TRBV30	TRBJ1-6	CAWRGTRGVGSPLHF	TGTGCCTGGAGGGGGACCAGGGGAGTTGGGTCACCCCTCCACTTT
14	NA	NA	TRBV3-1/TRBV3-2	TRBJ2-7	CASSQDKNYYEQYF	TGTGCCAGCAGCCAAGATAAGAACTACTACGAGCAGTACTTC
12	NA	NA	TRBV29-1	TRBJ1-1	CSATGQNTEAFF	TGCAGCGCGACAGGCCAGAACACTGAAGCTTTCTTT
16	NA	few	TRBV6-5	TRBJ2-1	CASSYKAFRSYNEQFF	TGTGCCAGCAGTTACAAAGCCTTCAGGTCCTACAATGAGCAGTTCTTC
17	TRBD2	NA	TRBV7-7	TRBJ2-5	CASSLSGRRTTQETQYF	TGTGCTAGCAGCTTAAGCGGGAGGCGGACCACTCAAGAGACCCAGTACTTC
16	NA	NA	TRBV30	TRBJ1-4	CAWSVRPLATNEKLFF	TGTGCCTGGAGTGTGCGGCCGCTGGCAACTAATGAAAAACTGTTTTTT
17	TRBD2	NA	TRBV28	TRBJ2-1	CASAGLAGGPSYNEQFF	TGTGCCAGCGCAGGACTAGCGGGAGGCCCCTCCTACAATGAGCAGTTCTTC
13	NA	NA	TRBV12-3/TRBV12-4	TRBJ1-1	CASSFLEYTEAFF	TGTGCCAGCAGTTTTCTAGAGTACACTGAAGCTTTCTTT
14	NA	NA	TRBV9	TRBJ2-7	CASSVSSASYEQYF	TGTGCCAGCAGCGTAAGCAGCGCCTCCTACGAGCAGTACTTC
16	TRBD1	NA	TRBV28	TRBJ1-1	CASSSLLGTANTEAFF	TGTGCCAGCAGTTCACTGCTGGGGACAGCTAACACTGAAGCTTTCTTT
12	TRBD1	NA	TRBV19	TRBJ2-1	CASSIDEGQCIF	TGTGCCAGTAGTATAGACGAGGGACAGTGTATCTTC
18	NA	NA	TRBV6-1	TRBJ1-5	CASSEERWLGHSNQPQHF	TGTGCCAGCAGTGAAGAACGGTGGTTGGGGCATAGCAATCAGCCCCAGCATTTT
14	TRBD2	NA	TRBV5-1	TRBJ2-5	CASSFGTSGETQYF	TGCGCCAGCAGTTTCGGGACTAGCGGTGAGACCCAGTACTTC
14	TRBD2	NA	TRBV29-1	TRBJ2-1	CSVGVSGSGNEQFF	TGCAGCGTTGGAGTTAGCGGGAGTGGGAATGAGCAGTTCTTC
15	NA	NA	TRBV5-1	TRBJ2-5	CASSLGRPSQETQYF	TGCGCCAGCAGCCTGGGGAGACCGAGCCAAGAGACCCAGTACTTC
11	NA	once	TRBV2	TRBJ2-5	CASSETGLKHF	TGTGCCAGCAGTGAAACAGGGTTAAAGCACTTC
14	NA	many	TRBV5-6	TRBJ1-1	CASSTFSGSTEAFF	TGTGCCAGCAGCACGTTTTCGGGGAGCACTGAAGCTTTCTTT
15	TRBD2	NA	TRBV9	TRBJ2-1	CASSVGASGYNEQFF	TGTGCCAGCAGCGTAGGGGCTAGCGGGTACAATGAGCAGTTCTTC
14	TRBD2	NA	TRBV2	TRBJ2-1	CASWAGLVYNEQFF	TGTGCCAGCTGGGCGGGACTAGTGTACAATGAGCAGTTCTTC
13	NA	NA	TRBV3-1/TRBV3-2	TRBJ2-1	CASSQVAWSEQFF	TGTGCCAGCAGCCAAGTCGCCTGGAGTGAGCAGTTCTTC
17	NA	NA	TRBV7-9	TRBJ2-1	CASSPQESLASGNEQFF	TGTGCCAGCAGCCCCCAGGAGTCTCTAGCTTCGGGGAATGAGCAGTTCTTC
12	NA	NA	TRBV29-1	TRBJ1-5	CSVKTGNQPQHF	TGCAGCGTTAAAACAGGGAATCAGCCCCAGCATTTT
15	NA	once	TRBV3-1/TRBV3-2	TRBJ2-7	CVSSQDGGHFYEQYF	TGTGTCAGCAGCCAAGATGGGGGACATTTTTACGAGCAGTACTTC
13	TRBD2	NA	TRBV27	TRBJ2-5	CASSPGGWETQYF	TGTGCCAGCAGCCCGGGGGGGTGGGAGACCCAGTACTTC
15	TRBD2	NA	TRBV5-1	TRBJ2-1	CASSLTSGRPDEQFF	TGCGCCAGCAGCTTGACTAGCGGGAGGCCTGATGAGCAGTTCTTC
14	TRBD2	NA	TRBV19	TRBJ2-1	CASSIGVSGREQFF	TGTGCCAGTAGTATCGGGGTTAGCGGGAGGGAGCAGTTCTTC
14	NA	NA	TRBV5-1	TRBJ1-5	CASSFSGIDQPQHF	TGCGCCAGCAGCTTTTCAGGGATAGATCAGCCCCAGCATTTT
13	NA	few	TRBV27	TRBJ1-6	CASSPTANSPLHF	TGTGCCAGCAGCCCGACAGCTAATTCACCCCTCCACTTT
12	NA	once	TRBV6-2/TRBV6-3	TRBJ1-4	CASSYEPPELFF	TGTGCCAGCAGTTACGAGCCGCCCGAACTGTTTTTT
15	NA	NA	TRBV6-5	TRBJ2-2	CASSYDRTNTGELFF	TGTGCCAGCAGTTACGACAGAACGAACACCGGGGAGCTGTTTTTT
15	TRBD2	NA	TRBV30	TRBJ2-2	CAWTKGLANTGELFF	TGTGCCTGGACTAAGGGACTAGCTAACACCGGGGAGCTGTTTTTT
15	TRBD1	once	TRBV2	TRBJ2-5	CASRLDRVGAETQYF	TGTGCCAGCAGATTGGACAGGGTGGGTGCAGAGACCCAGTACTTC
16	TRBD2	NA	TRBV6-6	TRBJ2-3	CASSYSLAGETDTQYF	TGTGCCAGCAGTTACTCTCTAGCGGGAGAAACAGATACGCAGTATTTT
13	NA	NA	TRBV7-9	TRBJ1-6	CASSPESHSPLHF	TGTGCCAGCAGCCCGGAGAGCCATTCACCCCTCCACTTT
14	TRBD1	NA	TRBV19	TRBJ1-3	CASSDRASGNTIYF	TGTGCCAGTAGTGACAGGGCCTCTGGAAACACCATATATTTT